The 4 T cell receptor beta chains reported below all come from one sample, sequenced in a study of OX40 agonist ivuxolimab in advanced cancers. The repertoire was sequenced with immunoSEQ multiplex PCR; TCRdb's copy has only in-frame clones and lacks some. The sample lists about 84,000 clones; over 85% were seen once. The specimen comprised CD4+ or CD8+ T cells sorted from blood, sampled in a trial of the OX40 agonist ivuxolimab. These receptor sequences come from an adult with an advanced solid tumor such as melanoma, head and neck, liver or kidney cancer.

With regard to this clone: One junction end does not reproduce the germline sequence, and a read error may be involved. The DNA for the CDR3 is TGTGTCAGCAGCTCTGACAGGCCTTTGAACACTGAAGCTTTCTTT. Residues: CVSSSDRPLNTEAFF. The chain links TRBV7-2 to TRBJ1-1, with TRBD1 as a possible D gene (6 bases). CDR3 length: 15 residues. CDR1 and CDR2 from the germline V gene are SGHTA and FQGNSA.

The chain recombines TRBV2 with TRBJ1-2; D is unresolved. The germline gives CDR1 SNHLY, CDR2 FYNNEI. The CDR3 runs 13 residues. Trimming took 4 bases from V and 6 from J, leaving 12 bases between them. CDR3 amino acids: CASSGGGRDGYTF. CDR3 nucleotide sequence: TGTGCCAGCAGTGGGGGAGGAAGAGATGGCTACACCTTC.

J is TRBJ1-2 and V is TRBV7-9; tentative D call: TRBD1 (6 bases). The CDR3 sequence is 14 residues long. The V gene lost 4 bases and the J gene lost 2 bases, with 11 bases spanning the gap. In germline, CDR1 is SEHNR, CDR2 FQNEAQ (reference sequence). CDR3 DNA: TGTGCCAGCAGCTACTACGGACAGAACTATGGCTACACCTTC. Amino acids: CASSYYGQNYGYTF.

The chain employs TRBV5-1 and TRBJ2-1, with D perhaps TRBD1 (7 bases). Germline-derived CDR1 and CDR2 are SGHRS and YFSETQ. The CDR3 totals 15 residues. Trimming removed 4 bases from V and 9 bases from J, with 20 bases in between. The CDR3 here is CASSEGIAQGGEQFF. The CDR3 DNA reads TGCGCCAGCAGCGAAGGAATCGCTCAGGGGGGTGAGCAGTTCTTC.